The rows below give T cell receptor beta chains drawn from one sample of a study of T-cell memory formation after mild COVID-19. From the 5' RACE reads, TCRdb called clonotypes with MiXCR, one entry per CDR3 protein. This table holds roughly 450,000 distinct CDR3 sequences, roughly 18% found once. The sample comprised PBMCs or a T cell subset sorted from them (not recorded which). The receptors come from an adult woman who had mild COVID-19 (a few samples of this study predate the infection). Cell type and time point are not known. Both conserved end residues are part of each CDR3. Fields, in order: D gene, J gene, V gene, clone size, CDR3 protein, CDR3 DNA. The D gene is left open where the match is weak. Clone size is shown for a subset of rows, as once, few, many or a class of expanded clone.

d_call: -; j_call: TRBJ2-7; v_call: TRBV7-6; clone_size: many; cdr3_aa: CASSMTGGPPYEQYF; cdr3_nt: TGTGCCAGCAGTATGACAGGAGGTCCCCCCTACGAGCAGTACTTC
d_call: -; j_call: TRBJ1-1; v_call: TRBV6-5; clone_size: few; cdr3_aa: CASSYSVVTEAFF; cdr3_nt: TGTGCCAGCAGTTACTCAGTGGTCACTGAAGCTTTCTTT
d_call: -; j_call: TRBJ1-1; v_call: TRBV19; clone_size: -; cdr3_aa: CASSSKGDTEAFF; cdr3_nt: TGTGCCAGTAGTAGTAAAGGGGACACTGAAGCTTTCTTT
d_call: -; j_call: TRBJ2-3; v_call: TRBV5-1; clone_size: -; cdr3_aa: CASSLVGGSNTDTQYF; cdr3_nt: TGCGCCAGCAGCTTGGTTGGAGGAAGCAACACAGATACGCAGTATTTT
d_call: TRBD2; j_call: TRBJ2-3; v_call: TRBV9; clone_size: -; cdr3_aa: CASSVSGGADTQYF; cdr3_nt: TGTGCCAGCAGCGTTAGCGGGGGCGCAGATACGCAGTATTTT
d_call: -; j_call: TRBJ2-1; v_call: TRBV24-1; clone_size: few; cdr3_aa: CATSGLTGSSYNEQFF; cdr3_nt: TGTGCCACCAGTGGGCTGACAGGCAGCTCCTACAATGAGCAGTTCTTC
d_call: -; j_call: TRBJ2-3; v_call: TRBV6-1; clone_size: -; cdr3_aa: CASSEVSGSTQYF; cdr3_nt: TGTGCCAGCAGTGAAGTTTCGGGCAGTACGCAGTATTTT
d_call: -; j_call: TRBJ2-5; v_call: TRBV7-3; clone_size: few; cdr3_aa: CASSLNGGLQETQYF; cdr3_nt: TGTGCCAGCAGCTTAAATGGGGGGCTGCAAGAGACCCAGTACTTC
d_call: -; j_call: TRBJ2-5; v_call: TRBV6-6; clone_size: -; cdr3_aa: CASSYSSNSNPYF; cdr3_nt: TGTGCCAGCAGTTACTCGTCGAACTCTAATCCGTACTTC
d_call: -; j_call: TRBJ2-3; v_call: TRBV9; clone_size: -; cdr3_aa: CASSVGVSTDTQYF; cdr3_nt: TGTGCCAGCAGCGTAGGGGTCAGCACAGATACGCAGTATTTT
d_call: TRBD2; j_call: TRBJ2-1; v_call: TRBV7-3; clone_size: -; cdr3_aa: CASSRSGGGNEQFF; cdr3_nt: TGTGCCAGCAGCCGCTCGGGAGGGGGAAATGAGCAGTTCTTC
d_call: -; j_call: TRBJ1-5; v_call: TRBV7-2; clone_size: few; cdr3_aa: CASSLLGLSGQPQHF; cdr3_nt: TGTGCCAGCAGCCTACTAGGACTGTCCGGTCAGCCCCAGCATTTT
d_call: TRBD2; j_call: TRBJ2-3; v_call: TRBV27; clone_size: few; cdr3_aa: CASSLSPSGNTDTQYF; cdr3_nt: TGTGCCAGCAGTTTATCGCCTAGCGGTAACACAGATACGCAGTATTTT
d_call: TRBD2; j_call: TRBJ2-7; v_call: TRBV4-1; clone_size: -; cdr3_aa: CASSQEGTSASREQYF; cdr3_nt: TGCGCCAGCAGCCAAGAGGGGACTAGCGCGTCAAGGGAGCAGTACTTC
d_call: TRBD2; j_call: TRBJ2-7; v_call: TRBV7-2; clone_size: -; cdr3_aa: CASSLASSGRYEQYF; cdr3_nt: TGTGCCAGCAGCTTAGCGTCTAGCGGGAGATACGAGCAGTACTTC
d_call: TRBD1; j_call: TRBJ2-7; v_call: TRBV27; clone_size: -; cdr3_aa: CASRRGQGGNEQYF; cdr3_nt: TGTGCCAGCAGACGTGGACAGGGCGGGAACGAGCAGTACTTC
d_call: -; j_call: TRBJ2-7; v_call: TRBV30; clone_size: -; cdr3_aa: CAWRQGHEQYF; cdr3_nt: TGTGCCTGGAGACAGGGCCACGAGCAGTACTTC
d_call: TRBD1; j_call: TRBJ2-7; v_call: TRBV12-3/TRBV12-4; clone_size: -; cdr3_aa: CASSLGTGGFYEQYF; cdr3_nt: TGTGCCAGCAGTTTAGGGACAGGGGGTTTCTACGAGCAGTACTTC
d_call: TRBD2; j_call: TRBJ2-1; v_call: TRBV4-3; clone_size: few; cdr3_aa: CASSQDPGLAGYEQFF; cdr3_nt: TGCGCCAGCAGCCAAGATCCGGGACTAGCGGGTTATGAGCAGTTCTTC
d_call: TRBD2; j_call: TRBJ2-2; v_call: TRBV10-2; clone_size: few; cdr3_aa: CAMGASGDGGELFF; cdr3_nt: TGCGCCATGGGGGCTAGCGGGGACGGCGGGGAGCTGTTTTTT
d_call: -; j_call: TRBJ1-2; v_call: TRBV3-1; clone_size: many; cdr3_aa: CASSQGVRRPANYGYTF; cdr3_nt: TGTGCCAGCAGCCAAGGGGTCAGAAGGCCCGCTAACTATGGCTACACCTTC
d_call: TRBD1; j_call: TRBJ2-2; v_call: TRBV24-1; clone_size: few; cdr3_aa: CATSSGQTYNTGELFF; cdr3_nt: TGTGCCACCAGTTCGGGACAGACTTATAACACCGGGGAGCTGTTTTTT
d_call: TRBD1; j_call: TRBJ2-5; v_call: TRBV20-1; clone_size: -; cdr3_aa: CSAVDSPGGETQYF; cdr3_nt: TGCAGTGCCGTAGACAGCCCAGGGGGAGAGACCCAGTACTTC
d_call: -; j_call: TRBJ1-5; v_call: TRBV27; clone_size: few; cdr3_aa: CASSLTFNQPQHF; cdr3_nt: TGTGCCAGCAGTTTAACGTTTAATCAGCCCCAGCATTTT
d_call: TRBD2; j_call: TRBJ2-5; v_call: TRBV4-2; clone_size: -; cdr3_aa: CASSQGGLAGGQETQYF; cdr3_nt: TGTGCCAGCAGCCAAGGAGGTCTAGCGGGAGGGCAAGAGACCCAGTACTTC
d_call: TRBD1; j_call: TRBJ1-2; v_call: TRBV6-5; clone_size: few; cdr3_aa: CASSYSGQGNGYTF; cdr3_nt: TGTGCCAGCAGTTACTCCGGACAGGGGAATGGCTACACCTTC
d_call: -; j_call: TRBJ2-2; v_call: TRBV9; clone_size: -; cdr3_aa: CASSVDLSGGELFF; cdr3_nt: TGTGCCAGCAGCGTAGACTTATCAGGCGGGGAGCTGTTTTTT
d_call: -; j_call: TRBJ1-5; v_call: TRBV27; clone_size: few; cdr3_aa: CASSWDGNQPQHF; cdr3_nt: TGTGCCAGCAGTTGGGACGGCAATCAGCCCCAGCATTTT
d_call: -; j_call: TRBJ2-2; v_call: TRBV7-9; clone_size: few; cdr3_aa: CASSSEPNTGELFF; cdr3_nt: TGTGCCAGCAGCTCGGAACCGAACACCGGGGAGCTGTTTTTT
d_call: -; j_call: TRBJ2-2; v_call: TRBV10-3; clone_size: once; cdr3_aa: CAISDQGPPRELFF; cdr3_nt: TGTGCCATCAGTGACCAGGGCCCGCCCCGGGAGCTGTTTTTT
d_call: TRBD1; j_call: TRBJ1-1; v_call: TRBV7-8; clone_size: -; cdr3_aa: CASSPSRQGWNTEAFF; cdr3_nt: TGTGCCAGCAGCCCCTCCCGACAGGGGTGGAACACTGAAGCTTTCTTT
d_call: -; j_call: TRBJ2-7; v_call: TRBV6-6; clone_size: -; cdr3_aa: CASASGAYEQYF; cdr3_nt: TGTGCCAGCGCGTCCGGGGCCTACGAGCAGTACTTC
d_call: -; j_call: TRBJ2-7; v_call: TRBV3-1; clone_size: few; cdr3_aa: CASSPLEGRGEQYF; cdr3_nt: TGTGCCAGCAGCCCCCTCGAGGGACGGGGGGAGCAGTACTTC
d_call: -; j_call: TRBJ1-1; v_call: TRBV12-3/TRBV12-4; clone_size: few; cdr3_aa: CASSLLKNTEAFF; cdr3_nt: TGTGCCAGCAGTTTGCTTAAGAACACTGAAGCTTTCTTT
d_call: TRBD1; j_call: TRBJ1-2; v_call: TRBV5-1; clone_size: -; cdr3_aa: CASSLAAEGAPEGYTF; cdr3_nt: TGCGCCAGCAGCTTGGCCGCGGAGGGGGCGCCGGAAGGCTACACCTTC
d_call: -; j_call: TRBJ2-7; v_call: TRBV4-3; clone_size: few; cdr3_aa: CASSPQSRSHYEQYF; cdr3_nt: TGCGCCAGCAGCCCTCAGTCGCGGAGTCACTACGAGCAGTACTTC
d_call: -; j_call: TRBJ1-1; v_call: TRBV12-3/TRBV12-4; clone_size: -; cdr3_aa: CASSLTDRAPEAFF; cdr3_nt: TGTGCCAGCAGTTTAACAGATCGGGCCCCTGAAGCTTTCTTT